This TCR beta chain was sequenced during a study of blood T cell repertoires in COVID-19. For the study at large: There were acute and convalescent COVID-19 samples, and they came from the United States, Italy and Spain. Sources were T cells, B-cell-depleted T cells, or PBMCs; the material itself was cDNA or gDNA.

Original processing methods: Amplified reference gene primers provided the basis for estimating nucleated cell counts. Sequencing used immunoSEQ multiplex PCR; TCRdb keeps in-frame clones, though not all of them. The V and J calls and clone size were taken over from that table, and D and trimming were inferred from the DNA. The sample consists of 150,000 to 200,000 clones, 86% of them appearing once. CDR1 and CDR2 from the germline V gene are KGHDR and SFDVKD. This CDR3 region has 13 residues. Between the trimmed V and J ends, which lost 5 bases and 2 bases, there was a span of 8 bases. Seattle participants joined during active infection and were tracked over time.

The chain uses TRBV24-1 and TRBJ1-1, with a weak D call TRBD1 (5 bases). The TCR was taken from a woman between 55 and 75 years old with COVID-19, enrolled during active disease. Sequenced input: peripheral blood. The CDR3, as DNA: TGTGCCACCAGTGGACAGCAAAACACTGAAGCTTTCTTT. It encodes CATSGQQNTEAFF.